This TCR beta chain was profiled in a study of sequential checkpoint blockade in melanoma. The data were produced by immunoSEQ multiplex PCR, yet TCRdb's version contains in-frame clones alone and is incomplete. The sample consists of fewer than 15,000 clones, roughly four fifths of them appearing once. The CDR3 loop spans 17 amino acids. The germline gives CDR1 LNHDA, CDR2 SQIVND (reference sequence). The V end was cut by 1 base, the J end by 2 bases, with 17 bases between. This clone appeared a single time. The treatment: randomized to nivolumab then ipilimumab (arm A) or the reverse (arm B). V usage is TRBV19 and J usage is TRBJ1-1; weak D call: TRBD1 (6 bases). The TCR sequence derives from a human donor with melanoma. This specimen consisted of CD8+ T cells sorted from blood (inferred from file names), obtained from a patient given nivolumab and ipilimumab in sequence. The chain's CDR3 is CASSIAHRAGVNTEAFF. For the CDR3, the DNA is TGTGCCAGTAGTATAGCCCACAGGGCAGGCGTTAACACTGAAGCTTTCTTT.